This T cell receptor (beta chain) was found in a study of CD8+ T cells in alopecia areata. On the study more broadly: Using the percentage of affected scalp area, treated patients' severity was scored. General observations from the study: There were many expanded lesional clones persisting in scalp and blood during tofacitinib. Lesional tissue from the scalp (especially in alopecia totalis/universalis) showed higher clonality than normal scalp. Because one nonresponder was included, the link of baseline CD8+ expansion to response is considered uncertain.

As for treatment: oral pan-JAK inhibitor, 5-10 mg twice daily. This clone is medium-sized. The antigen is not known. The CDR3 is made up of 15 amino acids. In germline, CDR1 is SGHVS, CDR2 FQNEAQ. Deletions cut 0 bases from V and 3 bases from J, with 12 bases between. RNA was extracted and reverse transcribed into cDNA as the sequencing template. Profiled with immunoSEQ multiplex PCR; TCRdb holds only in-frame clones, not every one. The data show 150,000 to 200,000 clones, roughly 50% seen once. This sample comprised CD8+ T cells sorted from blood, obtained at week 24, from a patient treated with tofacitinib. The J gene is TRBJ2-7, the V gene TRBV7-8; possible D gene TRBD2, 6 bases. This TCR came from a human donor with alopecia areata. DNA of the CDR3: TGTGCCAGCAGCTTAGCGAGCGGGTCCTACTACGAGCAGTACTTC. It encodes CASSLASGSYYEQYF.